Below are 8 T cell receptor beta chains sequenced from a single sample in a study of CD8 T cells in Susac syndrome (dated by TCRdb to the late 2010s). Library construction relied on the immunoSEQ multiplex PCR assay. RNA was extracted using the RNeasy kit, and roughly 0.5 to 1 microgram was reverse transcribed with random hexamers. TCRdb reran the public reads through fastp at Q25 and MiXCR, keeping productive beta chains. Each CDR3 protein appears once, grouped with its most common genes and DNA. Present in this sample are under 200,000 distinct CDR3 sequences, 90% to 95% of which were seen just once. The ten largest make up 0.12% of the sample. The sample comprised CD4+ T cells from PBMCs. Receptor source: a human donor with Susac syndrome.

Written as DNA, the CDR3 is TGTGCCATCAGTGAGTCCACTCAGCCCCAGCATTTT. Its protein product is CAISESTQPQHF. The chain is built from TRBV10-3 and TRBJ1-5, with no clear D. The V gene's germline CDR1 is ENHRY and CDR2 SYGVKD. V lost 0 bases, J lost 6 bases, and 3 bases lay in between. This CDR3 is 12 amino acids long.

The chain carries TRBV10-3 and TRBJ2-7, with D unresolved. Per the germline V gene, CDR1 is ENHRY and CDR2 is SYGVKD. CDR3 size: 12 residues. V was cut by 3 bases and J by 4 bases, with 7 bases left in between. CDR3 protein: CAISDPPYEQYF. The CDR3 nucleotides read TGTGCCATCAGTGACCCACCTTACGAGCAGTACTTC.

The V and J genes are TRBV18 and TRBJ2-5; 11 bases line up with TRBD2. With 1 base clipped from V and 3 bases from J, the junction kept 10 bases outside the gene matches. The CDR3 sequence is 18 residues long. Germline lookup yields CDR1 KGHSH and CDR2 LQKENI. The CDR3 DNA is TGTGCCAGCTCACCACAGCTAGCGGGGGGAGAGAAGAAAGAGACCCAGTACTTC. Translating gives CASSPQLAGGEKKETQYF. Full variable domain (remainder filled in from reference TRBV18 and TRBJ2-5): NAGVMQNPRHLVRRRGQEARLRCSPMKGHSHVYWYRQLPEEGLKFMVYLQKENIIDESGMPKERFSAEFPKEGPSILRIQQVVRGDSAAYFCASSPQLAGGEKKETQYFGPGTRLLVL.

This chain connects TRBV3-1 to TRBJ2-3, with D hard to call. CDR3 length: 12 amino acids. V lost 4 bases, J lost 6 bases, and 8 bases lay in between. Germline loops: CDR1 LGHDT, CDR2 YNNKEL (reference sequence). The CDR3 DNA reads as TGTGCCAGCAGCCTTACAGAGGATACGCAGTATTTT. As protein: CASSLTEDTQYF.

The CDR3 DNA follows: TGTGCCAGCAGCCCATTGGTATTGAGCACAGATACGCAGTATTTT. Its protein product is CASSPLVLSTDTQYF. The rearrangement joins TRBV7-2 to TRBJ2-3; D gene uncertain. The germline V and J ends were trimmed by 5 bases and 0 bases, with 12 bases remaining between them. In germline, CDR1 is SGHTA, CDR2 FQGNSA. The CDR3 spans 15 residues.

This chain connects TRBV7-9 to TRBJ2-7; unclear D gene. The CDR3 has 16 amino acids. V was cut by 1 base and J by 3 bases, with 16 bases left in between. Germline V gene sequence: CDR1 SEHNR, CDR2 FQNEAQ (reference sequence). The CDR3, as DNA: TGTGCCAGCAGCTTAGAAGCTAGTCTTGGGTACTACGAGCAGTACTTC. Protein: CASSLEASLGYYEQYF.

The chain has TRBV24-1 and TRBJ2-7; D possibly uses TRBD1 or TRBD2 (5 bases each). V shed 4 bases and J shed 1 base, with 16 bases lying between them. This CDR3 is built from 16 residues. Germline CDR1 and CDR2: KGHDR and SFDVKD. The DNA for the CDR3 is TGTGCCACCAGTGACGACCAGGGACGGCAATCCTACGAGCAGTACTTC. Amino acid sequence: CATSDDQGRQSYEQYF.

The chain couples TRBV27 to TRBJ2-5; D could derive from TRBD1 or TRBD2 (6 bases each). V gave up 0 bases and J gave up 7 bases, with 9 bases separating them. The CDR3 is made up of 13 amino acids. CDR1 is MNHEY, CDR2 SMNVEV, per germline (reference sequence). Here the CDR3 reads CASSLSRGPTQYF. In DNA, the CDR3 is TGTGCCAGCAGTTTATCCCGGGGGCCGACCCAGTACTTC.